This TCR beta chain originates from a study of T cells after yellow fever vaccination. Study findings and constraints: Researchers noted that a small share of clonotypes showed up in both CD4 and CD8 compartments. When the response was secondary, it was weaker but reached its peak faster, day 5 versus 15.

TCRdb reprocessed the 5' RACE reads via MiXCR and lists one record per CDR3 protein. The sample carries around 350,000 distinct CDR3 sequences, roughly 6.2% recorded once. There are a few counts of this clonotype. The antigen is undetermined. CDR3 length: 14 residues. CDR1 is ENHRY and CDR2 is SYGVKD in the germline V gene. V lost 3 bases, J lost 9 bases, and 15 bases lay in between. V and J are TRBV10-3 and TRBJ2-1; TRBD2 is a possible D gene (6 bases). This sequence was found in a man aged 25 to 40 who received the YFV17D yellow fever vaccine. The sequences come from PBMCs, collected 5 days after the yellow fever booster vaccination. The CDR3 region has the DNA TGTGCCATCAGTGAAGGTGGACTATTCGGTGAGCAGTTCTTC. Translating it yields CAISEGGLFGEQFF.